This T cell receptor (beta chain) was identified in a study of regulatory T cells in long-lasting Graves disease. Study outcomes and limitations: Accuracy may have suffered from the small sample size.

The CDR3 spans 14 residues. Trimming cost V 6 bases and J 4 bases, with 15 bases left between them. Germline V CDR1 and CDR2: ENHRY, SYGVKD. The time point is: newly diagnosed GD, antithyroid drugs for less than 3 months. PBMCs were the source of the RNA used for TCR sequencing. Graves' disease diagnosis relied on American Thyroid Association guidelines. Those enrolled as patients came out of an endocrinology department in Xi'an, China. Relying on iRepertoire HTBI primers and Arm-PCR of CDR3 regions, the team built TCR beta libraries. MiXCR, run by TCRdb on the multiplex PCR reads, gives a single entry per CDR3 protein. This table holds 390,000 or so distinct CDR3 sequences, about 11% found once. This clonotype was counted many times. Its matching antigen is unknown. This sample also belongs to another study, concerning T cells in Graves' hyperthyroidism and ophthalmopathy.

The sequenced sample was peripheral blood mononuclear cells (PBMCs), obtained at new diagnosis, from a patient treated with antithyroid drugs. This chain uses TRBV10-3 with TRBJ2-5; D may correspond to TRBD1 or TRBD2 (6 bases each). The TCR was taken from a woman under 30 with Graves disease. The CDR3 spells CAISQQGGGETQYF. For the CDR3, the DNA is TGTGCCATCAGCCAACAGGGAGGCGGAGAGACCCAGTACTTC.